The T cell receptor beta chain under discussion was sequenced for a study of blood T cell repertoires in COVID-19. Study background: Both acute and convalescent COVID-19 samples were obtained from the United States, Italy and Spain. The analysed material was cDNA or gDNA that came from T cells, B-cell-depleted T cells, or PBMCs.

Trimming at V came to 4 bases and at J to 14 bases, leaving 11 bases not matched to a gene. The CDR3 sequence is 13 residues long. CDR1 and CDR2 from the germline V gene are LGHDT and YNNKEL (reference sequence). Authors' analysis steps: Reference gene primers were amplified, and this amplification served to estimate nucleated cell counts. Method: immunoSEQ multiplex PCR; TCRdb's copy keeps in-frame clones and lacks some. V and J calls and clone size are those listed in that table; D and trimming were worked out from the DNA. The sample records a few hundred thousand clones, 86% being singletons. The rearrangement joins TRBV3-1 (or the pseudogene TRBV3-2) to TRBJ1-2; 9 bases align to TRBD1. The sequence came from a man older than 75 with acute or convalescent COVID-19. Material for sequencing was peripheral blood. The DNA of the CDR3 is TGTGCCAGCAGCCCGGGACAGGGCGCTCCCGCGACCTTC. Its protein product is CASSPGQGAPATF.